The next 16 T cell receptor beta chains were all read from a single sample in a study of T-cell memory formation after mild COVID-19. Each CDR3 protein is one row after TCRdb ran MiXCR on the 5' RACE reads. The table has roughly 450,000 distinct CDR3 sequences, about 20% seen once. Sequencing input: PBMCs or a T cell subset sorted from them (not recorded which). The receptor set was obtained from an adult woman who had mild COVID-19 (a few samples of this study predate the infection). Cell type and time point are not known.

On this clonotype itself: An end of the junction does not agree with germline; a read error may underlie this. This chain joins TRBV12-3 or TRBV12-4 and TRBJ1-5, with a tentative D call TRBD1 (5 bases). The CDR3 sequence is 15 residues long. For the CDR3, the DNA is TGTTCCAGCAGTTTAGGGGCCGGGCGTTTGGAGCCCCAGCATTTT. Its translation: CSSSLGAGRLEPQHF.

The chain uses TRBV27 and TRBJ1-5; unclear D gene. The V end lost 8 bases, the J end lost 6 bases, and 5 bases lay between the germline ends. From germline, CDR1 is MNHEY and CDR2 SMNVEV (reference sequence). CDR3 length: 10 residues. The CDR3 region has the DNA TGTGCCAGCGACCCTCAGCCCCAGCATTTT. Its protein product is CASDPQPQHF.

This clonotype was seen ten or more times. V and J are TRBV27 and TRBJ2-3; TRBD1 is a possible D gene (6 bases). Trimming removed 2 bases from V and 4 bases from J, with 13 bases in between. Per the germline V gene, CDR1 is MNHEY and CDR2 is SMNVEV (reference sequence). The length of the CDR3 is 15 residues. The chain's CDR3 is CASSLQGRPPDTQYF. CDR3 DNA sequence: TGTGCCAGCAGTTTACAGGGGCGCCCACCAGATACGCAGTATTTT.

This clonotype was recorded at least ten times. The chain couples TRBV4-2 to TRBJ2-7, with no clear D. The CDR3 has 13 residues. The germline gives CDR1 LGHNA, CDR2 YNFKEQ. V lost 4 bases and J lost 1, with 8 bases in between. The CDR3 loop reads CASSPDGSYEQYF. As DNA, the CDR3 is TGTGCCAGCAGCCCTGACGGGTCCTACGAGCAGTACTTC.

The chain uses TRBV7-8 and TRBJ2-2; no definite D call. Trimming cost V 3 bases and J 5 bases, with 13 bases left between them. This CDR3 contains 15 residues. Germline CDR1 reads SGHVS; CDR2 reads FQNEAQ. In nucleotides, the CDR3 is TGTGCCAGCAGCTTCCCACTGGGGAAAACCGGGGAGCTGTTTTTT. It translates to CASSFPLGKTGELFF.

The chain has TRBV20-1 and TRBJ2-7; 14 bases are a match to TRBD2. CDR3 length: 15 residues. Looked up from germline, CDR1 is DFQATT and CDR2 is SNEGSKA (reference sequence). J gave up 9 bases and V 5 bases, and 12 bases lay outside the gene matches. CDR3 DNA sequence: TGCAGTGCTGCCTCCGGACTAGCGGGAGGAAATACGCAGTACTTC. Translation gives CSAASGLAGGNTQYF.

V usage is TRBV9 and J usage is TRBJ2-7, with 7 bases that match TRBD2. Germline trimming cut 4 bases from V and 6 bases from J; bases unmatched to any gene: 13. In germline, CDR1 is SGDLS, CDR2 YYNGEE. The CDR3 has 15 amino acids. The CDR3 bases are TGTGCCAGCAGCCCCTCGGGGGGACGGGTGAGCGAGCAGTACTTC. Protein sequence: CASSPSGGRVSEQYF. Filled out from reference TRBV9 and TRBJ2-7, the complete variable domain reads DSGVTQTPKHLITATGQRVTLRCSPRSGDLSVYWYQQSLDQGLQFLIQYYNGEERAKGNILERFSAQQFPDLHSELNLSSLELGDSALYFCASSPSGGRVSEQYFGPGTRLTVT.

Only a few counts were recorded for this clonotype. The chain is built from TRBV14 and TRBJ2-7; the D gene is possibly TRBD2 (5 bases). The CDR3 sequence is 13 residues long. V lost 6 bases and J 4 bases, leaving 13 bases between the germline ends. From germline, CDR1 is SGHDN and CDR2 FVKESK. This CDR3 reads CASRGSALYEQYF. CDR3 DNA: TGTGCCAGCAGGGGTAGCGCCCTGTACGAGCAGTACTTC.

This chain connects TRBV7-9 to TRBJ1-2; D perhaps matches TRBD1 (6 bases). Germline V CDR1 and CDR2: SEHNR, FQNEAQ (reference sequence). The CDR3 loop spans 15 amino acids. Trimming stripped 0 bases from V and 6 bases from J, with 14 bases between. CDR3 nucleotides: TGTGCCAGCAGCTTAGCGCAGAGGGAGGGGGATGGCTACACCTTC. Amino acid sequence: CASSLAQREGDGYTF.

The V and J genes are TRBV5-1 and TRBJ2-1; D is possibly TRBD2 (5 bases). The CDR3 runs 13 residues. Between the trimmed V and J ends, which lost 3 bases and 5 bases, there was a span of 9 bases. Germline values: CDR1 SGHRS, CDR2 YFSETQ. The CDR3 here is CASSSEGNNEQFF. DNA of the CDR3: TGCGCCAGCAGCTCCGAGGGTAACAATGAGCAGTTCTTC.

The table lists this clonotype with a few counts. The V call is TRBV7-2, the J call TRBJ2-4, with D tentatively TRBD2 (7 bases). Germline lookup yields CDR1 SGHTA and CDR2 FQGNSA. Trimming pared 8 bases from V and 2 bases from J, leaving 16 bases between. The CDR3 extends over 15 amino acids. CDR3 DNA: TGTGCCAGCGCCGCGGGGGCCGAAACCAAAAACATTCAGTACTTC. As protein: CASAAGAETKNIQYF.

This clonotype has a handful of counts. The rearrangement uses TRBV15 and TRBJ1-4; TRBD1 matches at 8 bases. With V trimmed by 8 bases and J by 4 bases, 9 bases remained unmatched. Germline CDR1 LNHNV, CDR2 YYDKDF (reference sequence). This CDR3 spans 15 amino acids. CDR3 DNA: TGTGCCACCTCCGGAGGGACAGGTTTTAATGAAAAACTGTTTTTT. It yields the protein CATSGGTGFNEKLFF.

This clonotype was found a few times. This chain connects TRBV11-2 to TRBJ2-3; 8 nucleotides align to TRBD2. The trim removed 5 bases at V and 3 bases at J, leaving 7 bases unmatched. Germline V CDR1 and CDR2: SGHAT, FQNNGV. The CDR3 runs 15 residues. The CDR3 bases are TGTGCCAGCAGCCCCCGCGGGGGGCTAACAGATACGCAGTATTTT. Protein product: CASSPRGGLTDTQYF.

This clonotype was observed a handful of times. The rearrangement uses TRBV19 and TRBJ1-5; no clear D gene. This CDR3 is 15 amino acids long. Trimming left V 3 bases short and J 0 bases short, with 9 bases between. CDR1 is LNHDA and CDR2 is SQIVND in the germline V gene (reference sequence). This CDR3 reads CASSIDTSSNQPQHF. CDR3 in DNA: TGTGCCAGTAGTATTGACACCTCTAGCAATCAGCCCCAGCATTTT.

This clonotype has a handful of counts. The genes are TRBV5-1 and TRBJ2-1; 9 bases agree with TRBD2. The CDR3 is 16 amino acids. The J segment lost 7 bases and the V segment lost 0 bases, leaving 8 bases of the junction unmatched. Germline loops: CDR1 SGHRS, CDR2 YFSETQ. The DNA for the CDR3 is TGCGCCAGCAGCTTGGGTGGGACTAGCACGATAAATGAGCAGTTCTTC. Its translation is CASSLGGTSTINEQFF.

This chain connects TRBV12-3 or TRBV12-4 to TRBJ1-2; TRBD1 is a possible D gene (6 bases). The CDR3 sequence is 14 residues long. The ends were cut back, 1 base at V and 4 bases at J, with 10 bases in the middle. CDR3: CASSLGQDFYGYTF. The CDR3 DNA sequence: TGTGCCAGCAGTTTAGGACAGGACTTCTATGGCTACACCTTC.